These 21 T cell receptor beta chains originate from one sample sequenced in a study of shared clonotypes between healthy human individuals. Selected positively for CCR7 and CD45RO-negative, naive CD8 cells excluded terminally differentiated effector memory CD45RA+ cells. Using immunoSEQ multiplex PCR, the repertoire was profiled, and TCRdb retains in-frame clones only, with some absent. Of approximately 2,200,000 clones detected, more than 85% appear once; the ten largest clones hold around 1.7%. Sample: naive CD8+ T cells from PBMCs. The receptors were sampled from a man aged 18 to 30 in good health. Some clones in this sample may be carry-over from other donors' samples.

The CDR3 DNA sequence: TGTGCCAGCAGTTTCGGGATCGGTGCGGGAAACACCATATATTTT. This gives the protein CASSFGIGAGNTIYF. J is TRBJ1-3 and V is TRBV28, with unresolved D. Germline V CDR1 and CDR2: MDHEN, SYDVKM. The CDR3 extends over 15 amino acids. V was cut by 3 bases and J by 4 bases, with 13 bases left in between. Supplemented by reference TRBV28 and TRBJ1-3, the full variable domain reads DVKVTQSSRYLVKRTGEKVFLECVQDMDHENMFWYRQDPGLGLRLIYFSYDVKMKEKGDIPEGYSVSREKKERFSLILESASTNQTSMYLCASSFGIGAGNTIYFGEGSWLTVV.

The chain is built from TRBV9 and TRBJ2-1; D might be TRBD2 (6 bases). Trimming cost V 0 bases and J 3 bases, with 19 bases left between them. CDR3 length equals 18 residues. Germline assignment: CDR1 SGDLS and CDR2 YYNGEE. The CDR3 sequence is CASSVEGIAALNYNEQFF. The CDR3 coding sequence is TGTGCCAGCAGCGTAGAAGGTATAGCGGCTCTAAACTACAATGAGCAGTTCTTC.

Note on this clone: The sample carries other DNA sequences with the same CDR3. This rearrangement joins TRBV30 to TRBJ1-5; the D is unclear. The germline V gene encodes CDR1 GTSNPN and CDR2 SVGIG (reference sequence). This CDR3 is built from 12 residues. The V end was cut by 1 base, the J end by 7 bases, with 8 bases between. The CDR3 region has the DNA TGTGCCTGGAGTGCGGGGAACCAGCCCCAGCATTTT. Its protein product is CAWSAGNQPQHF.

V usage is TRBV28 and J usage is TRBJ2-5; D tentatively fits TRBD1 or TRBD2 (7 bases each). Between the trimmed V and J ends, which lost 8 bases and 5 bases, there was a span of 18 bases. The CDR3 consists of 14 residues. Germline loops: CDR1 MDHEN, CDR2 SYDVKM. This CDR3 is CASAFRGGRETQYF. The CDR3 DNA reads as TGTGCCAGCGCGTTCAGGGGGGGCAGGGAGACCCAGTACTTC. Drawing the rest from reference TRBV28 and TRBJ2-5, the complete variable domain is DVKVTQSSRYLVKRTGEKVFLECVQDMDHENMFWYRQDPGLGLRLIYFSYDVKMKEKGDIPEGYSVSREKKERFSLILESASTNQTSMYLCASAFRGGRETQYFGPGTRLLVL.

The sample holds a few counts of this clone. V and J are TRBV25-1 and TRBJ1-1, with TRBD1 matching 11 bases. The ends lost 3 bases at V and 9 bases at J; junction bases unmatched: 9. There are 15 residues in the CDR3. Germline-derived CDR1 and CDR2 are MGHDK and SYGVNS. The CDR3, as DNA: TGTGCCAGCAGTGAGCAACGGCGGGACAGGGGGAAAGCTTTCTTT. Amino acid sequence: CASSEQRRDRGKAFF.

The genes are TRBV6-6 and TRBJ2-7; TRBD2 agrees at 7 bases. V was pared by 0 bases and J by 2 bases, with 4 bases of the junction left unmatched. The CDR3 runs to 15 residues. Germline V lookup: CDR1 MNHNY, CDR2 SVGAGI (reference sequence). Here the CDR3 reads CASSYSLAVTYEQYF. Written as DNA, the CDR3 is TGTGCCAGCAGTTACTCCCTAGCGGTCACCTACGAGCAGTACTTC.

The chain recombines TRBV4-3 with TRBJ2-7, with D perhaps TRBD2 (5 bases). Germline lookup yields CDR1 LGHNA and CDR2 YSLEER. CDR3 size: 14 residues. The V and J ends lost 0 bases and 5 bases respectively, with 11 bases between them. CDR3: CASSQDPGSHEQYF. CDR3 DNA sequence: TGCGCCAGCAGCCAAGATCCGGGGTCCCACGAGCAGTACTTC.

CDR3 sequence (DNA): TGTGCCAGCTCATTGTCCCAGACGGCCGAGCAGTACTTC. It specifies CASSLSQTAEQYF. V gene TRBV7-8 combines with J gene TRBJ2-7; unclear D gene. The CDR3 contains 13 residues. Looked up from germline, CDR1 is SGHVS and CDR2 is FQNEAQ. Trimming took 8 bases from V and 6 from J, leaving 17 bases between them.

The chain recombines TRBV29-1 with TRBJ2-1; perhaps TRBD2 as D (5 bases). CDR1 is SQVTM, CDR2 ANQGSEA, per germline. V was pared by 1 base and J by 0 bases, with 7 bases between. The CDR3 runs 14 residues. The CDR3 loop is CSVEVGSSYNEQFF. Written as DNA, the CDR3 is TGCAGCGTTGAAGTAGGGAGCTCCTACAATGAGCAGTTCTTC.

This chain connects TRBV4-1 to TRBJ2-7; the D gene could be TRBD1 or TRBD2 (5 bases each). Germline V gives CDR1 MGHRA, CDR2 YSYEKL. V was clipped by 0 bases and J by 7 bases, with 13 bases between them. The CDR3 runs 14 residues. CDR3: CASSQESGTPEQYF. Here the CDR3 DNA reads TGCGCCAGCAGCCAAGAGTCCGGGACGCCGGAGCAGTACTTC.

V and J are TRBV7-9 and TRBJ1-1; D gene ambiguous. The V end lost 5 bases, the J end lost 7 bases, and 11 bases lay between the germline ends. The germline CDR1 and CDR2 sequences are SEHNR and FQNEAQ (reference sequence). The CDR3 runs 12 residues. CDR3 sequence: CASSTTRREAFF. The CDR3 coding sequence is TGTGCCAGCAGCACAACCAGACGTGAAGCTTTCTTT.

The V call is TRBV7-9, the J call TRBJ2-1; D unclear. Per the germline V gene, CDR1 is SEHNR and CDR2 is FQNEAQ (reference sequence). The CDR3 loop spans 13 amino acids. Trimming left V 3 bases short and J 8 bases short, with 11 bases between. The CDR3 DNA is TGTGCCAGCAGCTTCCCCTTGCTCCATGAGCAGTTCTTC. Protein: CASSFPLLHEQFF.

This sequence joins TRBV27 and TRBJ1-5, with TRBD1 as a possible D gene (6 bases). Germline V gene lookup returns CDR1 MNHEY and CDR2 SMNVEV (reference sequence). This CDR3 spans 15 amino acids. Trimming pared 4 bases from V and 6 bases from J, leaving 16 bases between. CDR3 sequence: CASSWAGQYGQPQHF. The CDR3 nucleotides read TGTGCCAGCAGTTGGGCTGGACAGTACGGTCAGCCCCAGCATTTT.

The gene calls are TRBV11-2 and TRBJ2-7; D remains unclear. CDR3 length: 12 amino acids. Germline V gene lookup returns CDR1 SGHAT and CDR2 FQNNGV. Trimming cost V 4 bases and J 7 bases, with 11 bases left between them. The CDR3 reads CASSYNNREQYF. For the CDR3, the DNA is TGTGCCAGCAGCTATAACAACAGAGAGCAGTACTTC.

This clone was recorded a few times. This sample includes further DNA sequences coding for the same CDR3. The J gene is TRBJ2-7, the V gene TRBV5-6; TRBD1 matches at 10 bases. In germline, CDR1 is SGHDT, CDR2 YYEEEE. Trimming cost V 3 bases and J 2 bases; bases outside gene matches: 2. The CDR3 is 14 amino acids. CDR3 sequence (DNA): TGTGCCAGCAGCTGGGACAGGGGAACCTACGAGCAGTACTTC. Translation: CASSWDRGTYEQYF. Supplemented by reference TRBV5-6 and TRBJ2-7, the full variable domain reads DAGVTQSPTHLIKTRGQQVTLRCSPKSGHDTVSWYQQALGQGPQFIFQYYEEEERQRGNFPDRFSGHQFPNYSSELNVNALLLGDSALYLCASSWDRGTYEQYFGPGTRLTVT.

The chain employs TRBV9 and TRBJ1-3; D remains ambiguous. The CDR3 totals 17 residues. Trimming removed 1 base from V and 2 bases from J, with 16 bases in between. Germline CDR1 is SGDLS and CDR2 is YYNGEE. CDR3 nucleotides: TGTGCCAGCAGCGTATTTGGTCCCCCGGTCGCTGGAAACACCATATATTTT. It translates to CASSVFGPPVAGNTIYF.

The J gene is TRBJ2-3, the V gene TRBV6-5; no definite D call. V lost 4 bases to trimming and J lost 5 bases, with 4 bases between them. The CDR3 is 11 amino acids. Germline V gives CDR1 MNHEY, CDR2 SVGAGI. The CDR3 DNA follows: TGTGCCAGCAGTTGGGGAGATACGCAGTATTTT. This gives the protein CASSWGDTQYF.

The V and J genes are TRBV29-1 and TRBJ1-2; perhaps TRBD1 as D (5 bases). V shed 7 bases and J shed 0 bases, with 12 bases lying between them. Germline assignment: CDR1 SQVTM and CDR2 ANQGSEA. The CDR3 sequence is 13 residues long. The CDR3 nucleotides are TGCAGCGCCGGGACGAGCGCTAACTATGGCTACACCTTC. This codes for CSAGTSANYGYTF.

V is TRBV5-1 and J is TRBJ2-7; 11 bases align to TRBD1. CDR1 is SGHRS, CDR2 YFSETQ, per germline. Trimming removed 8 bases from V and 3 bases from J; junction bases left unmatched: 10. The CDR3 is 15 residues long. Here the CDR3 DNA reads TGCGCCAGTCACAATACCGGGACAGGGGGCTACGAGCAGTACTTC. Translating it yields CASHNTGTGGYEQYF.

On this clone itself: At the DNA level, this CDR3 is encoded by other sequences in the same sample as well. The CDR3 DNA is TGTGCCAGCAGCTTAGGGGTAAAAGAGACCCAGTACTTC. This sequence encodes CASSLGVKETQYF. The chain couples TRBV11-2 to TRBJ2-5; unclear D gene. CDR3 length: 13 amino acids. The germline gives CDR1 SGHAT, CDR2 FQNNGV. Trimming removed 1 base from V and 3 bases from J, with 6 bases in between.

The V gene is TRBV15, the J gene TRBJ2-7, with D possibly being TRBD1 or TRBD2 (6 bases each). Germline CDR1 reads LNHNV; CDR2 reads YYDKDF (reference sequence). This CDR3 spans 15 amino acids. V gave up 0 bases and J gave up 0 bases, with 9 bases separating them. CDR3 nucleotides: TGTGCCACCAGCAGAGATGAGGGGGGCTCCTACGAGCAGTACTTC. Its translation is CATSRDEGGSYEQYF.